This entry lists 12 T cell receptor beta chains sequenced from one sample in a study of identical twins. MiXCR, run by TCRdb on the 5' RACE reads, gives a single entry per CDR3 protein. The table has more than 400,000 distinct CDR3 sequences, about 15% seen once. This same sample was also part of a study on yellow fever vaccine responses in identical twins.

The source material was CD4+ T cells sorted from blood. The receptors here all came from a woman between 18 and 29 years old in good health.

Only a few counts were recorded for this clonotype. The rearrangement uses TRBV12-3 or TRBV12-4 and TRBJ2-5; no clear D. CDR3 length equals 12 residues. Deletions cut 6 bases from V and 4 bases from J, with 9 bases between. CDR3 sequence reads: CASSKNVETQYF. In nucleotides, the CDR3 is TGTGCCAGCAGCAAGAATGTAGAGACCCAGTACTTC.

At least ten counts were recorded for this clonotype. CDR3 sequence: CASSFGQRTDTQYF. Here the CDR3 DNA reads TGCGCCAGCAGCTTCGGACAGCGCACAGATACGCAGTATTTT. V is TRBV5-1 and J is TRBJ2-3; maybe TRBD1 (6 bases). CDR1 is SGHRS, CDR2 YFSETQ, per germline. The CDR3 extends over 14 amino acids. V was trimmed by 2 bases and J by 1 base, leaving 8 bases between them.

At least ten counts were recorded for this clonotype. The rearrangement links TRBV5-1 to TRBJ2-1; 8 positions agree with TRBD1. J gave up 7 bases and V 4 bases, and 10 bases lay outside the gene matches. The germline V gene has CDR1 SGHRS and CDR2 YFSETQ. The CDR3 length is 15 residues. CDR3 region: CASSTGQGLGNEQFF. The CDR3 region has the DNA TGCGCCAGCAGCACCGGACAGGGTCTGGGTAATGAGCAGTTCTTC. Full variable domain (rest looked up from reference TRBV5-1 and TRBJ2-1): KAGVTQTPRYLIKTRGQQVTLSCSPISGHRSVSWYQQTPGQGLQFLFEYFSETQRNKGNFPGRFSGRQFSNSRSEMNVSTLELGDSALYLCASSTGQGLGNEQFFGPGTRLTVL.

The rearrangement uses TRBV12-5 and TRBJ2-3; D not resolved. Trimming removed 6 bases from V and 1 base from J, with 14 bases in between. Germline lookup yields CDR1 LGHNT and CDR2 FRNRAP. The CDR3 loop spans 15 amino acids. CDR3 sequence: CASGSRLTGTDTQYF. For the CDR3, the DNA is TGTGCTAGTGGCTCGAGGCTCACGGGCACAGATACGCAGTATTTT. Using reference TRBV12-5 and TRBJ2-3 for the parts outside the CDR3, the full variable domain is DARVTQTPRHKVTEMGQEVTMRCQPILGHNTVFWYRQTMMQGLELLAYFRNRAPLDDSGMPKDRFSAEMPDATLATLKIQPSEPRDSAVYFCASGSRLTGTDTQYFGPGTRLTVL.

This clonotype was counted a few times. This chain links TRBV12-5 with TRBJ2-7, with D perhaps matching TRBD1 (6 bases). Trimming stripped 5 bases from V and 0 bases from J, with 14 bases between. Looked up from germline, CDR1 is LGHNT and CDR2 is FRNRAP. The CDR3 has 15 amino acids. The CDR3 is CASGTGQLSSYEQYF. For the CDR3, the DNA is TGTGCTAGTGGTACTGGACAGCTCAGCTCCTACGAGCAGTACTTC. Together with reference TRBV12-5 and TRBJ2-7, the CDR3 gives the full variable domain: DARVTQTPRHKVTEMGQEVTMRCQPILGHNTVFWYRQTMMQGLELLAYFRNRAPLDDSGMPKDRFSAEMPDATLATLKIQPSEPRDSAVYFCASGTGQLSSYEQYFGPGTRLTVT.

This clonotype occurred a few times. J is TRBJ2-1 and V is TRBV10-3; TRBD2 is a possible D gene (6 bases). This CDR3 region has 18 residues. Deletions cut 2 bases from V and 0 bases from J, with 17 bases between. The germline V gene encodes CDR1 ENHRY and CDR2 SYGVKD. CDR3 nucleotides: TGTGCCATCAGTGAGGGGGTAGCGGAACCTCGCTCCTACAATGAGCAGTTCTTC. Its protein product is CAISEGVAEPRSYNEQFF.

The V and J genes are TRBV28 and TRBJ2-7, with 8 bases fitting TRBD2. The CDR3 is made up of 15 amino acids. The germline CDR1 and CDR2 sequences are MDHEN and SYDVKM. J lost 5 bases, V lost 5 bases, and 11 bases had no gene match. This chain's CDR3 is CASSPRGVPGDEQYV. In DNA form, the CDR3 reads TGTGCCAGCAGTCCGCGGGGGGTGCCGGGGGACGAGCAGTACGTC.

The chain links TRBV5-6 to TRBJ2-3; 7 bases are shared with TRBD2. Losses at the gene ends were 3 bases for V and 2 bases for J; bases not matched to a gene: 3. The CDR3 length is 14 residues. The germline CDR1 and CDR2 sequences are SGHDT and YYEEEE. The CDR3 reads CASSSRLATDTQYF. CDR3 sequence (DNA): TGTGCCAGCAGCTCAAGACTAGCCACAGATACGCAGTATTTT.

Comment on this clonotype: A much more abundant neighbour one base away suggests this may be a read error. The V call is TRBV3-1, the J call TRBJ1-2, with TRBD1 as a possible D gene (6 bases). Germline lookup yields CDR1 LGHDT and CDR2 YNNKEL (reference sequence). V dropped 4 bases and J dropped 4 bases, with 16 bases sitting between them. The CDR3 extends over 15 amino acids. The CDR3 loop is CASSPQPDRSYGYTF. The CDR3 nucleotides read TGTGCCAGCAGCCCGCAACCCGACAGGTCCTATGGCTACACCTTC. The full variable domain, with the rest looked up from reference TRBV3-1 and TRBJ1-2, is DTAVSQTPKYLVTQMGNDKSIKCEQNLGHDTMYWYKQDSKKFLKIMFSYNNKELIINETVPNRFSPKSPDKAHLNLHINSLELGDSAVYFCASSPQPDRSYGYTFGSGTRLTVV.

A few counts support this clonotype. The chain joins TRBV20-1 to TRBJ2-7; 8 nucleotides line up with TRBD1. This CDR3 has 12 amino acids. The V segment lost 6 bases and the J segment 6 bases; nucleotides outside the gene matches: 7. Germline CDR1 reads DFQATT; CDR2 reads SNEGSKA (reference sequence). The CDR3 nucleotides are TGCAGTGCAAAGACAGGGGTCGCCGAGCAGTACTTC. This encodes CSAKTGVAEQYF.

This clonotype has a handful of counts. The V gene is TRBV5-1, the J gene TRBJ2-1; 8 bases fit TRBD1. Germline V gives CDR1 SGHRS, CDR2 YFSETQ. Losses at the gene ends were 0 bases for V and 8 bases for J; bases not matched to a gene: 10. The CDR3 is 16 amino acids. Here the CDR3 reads CASSLATGQGADEQFF. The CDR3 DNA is TGCGCCAGCAGCTTGGCCACCGGACAGGGTGCCGATGAGCAGTTCTTC. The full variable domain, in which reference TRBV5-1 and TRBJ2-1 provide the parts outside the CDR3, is KAGVTQTPRYLIKTRGQQVTLSCSPISGHRSVSWYQQTPGQGLQFLFEYFSETQRNKGNFPGRFSGRQFSNSRSEMNVSTLELGDSALYLCASSLATGQGADEQFFGPGTRLTVL.

The CDR3 loop reads CASSLASSVSSEQFF. CDR3 DNA sequence: TGTGCCAGCAGCCTAGCGTCGAGCGTCTCCTCTGAGCAGTTCTTC. The chain joins TRBV27 to TRBJ2-1; maybe TRBD2 (6 bases). CDR3 length equals 15 residues. The V end was cut by 6 bases, the J end by 9 bases, with 21 bases between. Per germline, CDR1 MNHEY and CDR2 SMNVEV (reference sequence).